Below, 29 T cell receptor beta chains from the same sample are listed, as sequenced in a study of T cells in Graves' hyperthyroidism and ophthalmopathy. The TCR beta CDR3 regions underwent amplification using RNA transcripts as the source. The primer set for the first-round RT-PCR of the TCR CDR3 was HTBI. TCRdb analysed the multiplex PCR reads with MiXCR anew, one entry per CDR3 protein. The sample carries 200,000 to 300,000 distinct CDR3 sequences, 15% to 20% recorded once. Sequencing was done on a sample of blood. The receptor set was obtained from a woman aged 18-29 years with Graves' ophthalmopathy.

This clonotype was seen ten or more times. V gene TRBV15 combines with J gene TRBJ2-7; 11 bases fit TRBD2. Germline V gene lookup returns CDR1 LNHNV and CDR2 YYDKDF (reference sequence). The CDR3 is 15 residues long. V shed 5 bases and J 6 bases; nucleotides not matched to a gene: 9. CDR3 in amino acids: CATSGRTSGSGEQYF. CDR3 sequence (DNA): TGTGCCACCAGCGGAAGGACTAGCGGGTCTGGCGAGCAGTACTTC.

This clonotype was counted a few times. V usage is TRBV5-5 and J usage is TRBJ2-7, with TRBD2 matching over 9 bases. This CDR3 is 16 amino acids long. CDR1 SGHKS and CDR2 YYEKEE come from the germline V gene (reference sequence). V gave up 0 bases and J gave up 7 bases; unmatched junction bases: 11. The CDR3 sequence: CASSLAFRTSEREQYF. CDR3 DNA sequence: TGTGCCAGCAGCTTGGCTTTTAGGACTAGCGAACGAGAGCAGTACTTC.

This clonotype was counted at least ten times. The gene calls are TRBV29-1 and TRBJ2-7; maybe TRBD2 (6 bases). The CDR3 has 12 amino acids. The germline V gene has CDR1 SQVTM and CDR2 ANQGSEA. V was clipped by 0 bases and J by 4 bases, with 7 bases between them. The CDR3 DNA follows: TGCAGCGTTGAAGACGGGACTTACGAGCAGTACTTC. Protein sequence: CSVEDGTYEQYF.

In the case of this clonotype: Given a much more abundant clone one base away, this may be a read error. The chain links TRBV5-1 to TRBJ2-3; maybe TRBD2 (6 bases). The CDR3 runs to 14 residues. CDR1 SGHRS and CDR2 YFSETQ come from the germline V gene. In DNA, the CDR3 is TGCGCCGGCAGCTTGGGGCAGGGAGGAGATACGCAGTATTTT. The encoded protein is CAGSLGQGGDTQYF.

This clonotype was seen repeatedly, ten times or more. The rearrangement uses TRBV4-1 and TRBJ2-7; 7 positions agree with TRBD1. The V and J ends lost 2 bases and 3 bases, in that order; junction bases with no gene match: 7. The CDR3 covers 15 residues. Germline values: CDR1 MGHRA, CDR2 YSYEKL. CDR3 sequence reads: CASSQPDRESYEQYF. Written as DNA, the CDR3 is TGCGCCAGCAGCCAACCTGACAGGGAGAGCTACGAGCAGTACTTC.

Only a few counts were recorded for this clonotype. CDR3 bases: TGTGCCAGCAGTTACTGGACAGGGGGAAGTCGGCAGCCCCAGCATTTT. Translating it yields CASSYWTGGSRQPQHF. The V gene is TRBV6-5, the J gene TRBJ1-5; the match to TRBD1 covers 10 bases. Trimming removed 1 base from V and 7 bases from J; junction bases left unmatched: 7. The CDR3 has 16 residues. Germline V CDR1 and CDR2: MNHEY, SVGAGI.

This clonotype was observed a few times. This chain connects TRBV19 to TRBJ1-1; D unresolved. The CDR3 totals 17 residues. The V gene lost 5 bases and the J gene lost 0 bases, with 19 bases spanning the gap. The germline CDR1 and CDR2 sequences are LNHDA and SQIVND (reference sequence). The CDR3 sequence: CASSPREVYGLNTEAFF. The CDR3 DNA reads TGTGCCAGTAGTCCAAGGGAGGTCTACGGCCTGAACACTGAAGCTTTCTTT.

This clonotype was counted a few times. The chain has TRBV10-3 and TRBJ1-2, with 7 bases aligning to TRBD1. This CDR3 region has 11 residues. Germline lookup yields CDR1 ENHRY and CDR2 SYGVKD. V trimming: 10 bases; J trimming: 6 bases; junction bases outside the gene matches: 5. The CDR3 DNA is TGTGCCACCACAGGGGTCGATGGCTACACCTTC. Its protein product is CATTGVDGYTF.

DNA for the CDR3: TGTGCCAGCAGCTTCTTCTGGGGGACGAACACTGAAGCTTTCTTT. It encodes CASSFFWGTNTEAFF. V gene TRBV5-4 combines with J gene TRBJ1-1; weak D call: TRBD1 (5 bases). V lost 2 bases to trimming and J lost 1 base, with 12 bases between them. Germline V CDR1 and CDR2: SGHNT, YYREEE (reference sequence). The CDR3 runs 15 residues.

This clonotype was seen repeatedly, ten times or more. The chain links TRBV20-1 to TRBJ2-3; D is perhaps TRBD2 (7 bases). The germline V gene has CDR1 DFQATT and CDR2 SNEGSKA (reference sequence). V dropped 1 base and J dropped 3 bases, with 23 bases sitting between them. The CDR3 is made up of 18 amino acids. The CDR3 spells CSARAVGGGRAGTDTQYF. The CDR3 nucleotides read TGCAGTGCTAGAGCGGTAGGGGGTGGGAGGGCCGGTACAGATACGCAGTATTTT.

In its sample, this clonotype was seen many times. The chain uses TRBV24-1 and TRBJ1-2, with TRBD1 as a possible D gene (6 bases). The ends were cut back, 5 bases at V and 4 bases at J, with 10 bases in the middle. Germline CDR1 is KGHDR and CDR2 is SFDVKD. This CDR3 spans 13 amino acids. CDR3 nucleotides: TGTGCCACCAGTGTCAGGGGCGGCTATGGCTACACCTTC. It translates to CATSVRGGYGYTF.

This clonotype was counted many times. This sequence joins TRBV7-9 and TRBJ2-1; D unclear. V lost 1 base, J lost 8 bases, and 12 bases lay in between. Germline CDR1 reads SEHNR; CDR2 reads FQNEAQ (reference sequence). The CDR3 is 14 amino acids. Here the CDR3 DNA reads TGTGCCAGCAGCTTAGGATTTGGCAGCGATGAGCAGTTCTTC. Encoded protein: CASSLGFGSDEQFF.

This clonotype was detected ten times or more. The gene calls are TRBV11-2 and TRBJ2-7; D not resolved. This CDR3 has 13 amino acids. The V gene's germline CDR1 is SGHAT and CDR2 FQNNGV. The ends were cut back, 3 bases at V and 2 bases at J, with 8 bases in the middle. CDR3: CASSLIHTYEQYF. The CDR3 bases are TGTGCCAGCAGCTTGATACATACCTACGAGCAGTACTTC.

The V and J genes are TRBV10-3 and TRBJ2-7; TRBD2 matches at 14 bases. This CDR3 comprises 18 residues. The V and J ends lost 3 bases and 4 bases, in that order; junction bases with no gene match: 11. The V gene's germline CDR1 is ENHRY and CDR2 SYGVKD. In DNA, the CDR3 is TGTGCCATCAGTGACCGACGACTAGCGGGAGGGCCGAGATACGAGCAGTACTTC. Its translation is CAISDRRLAGGPRYEQYF.

The chain combines TRBV5-4 with TRBJ2-7; 10 bases are a match to TRBD1. V shed 4 bases, J shed 5 bases, and the junction held 9 bases outside the gene matches. The V gene's germline CDR1 is SGHNT and CDR2 YYREEE (reference sequence). This CDR3 is 15 amino acids long. CDR3 coding DNA: TGTGCCAGCAGCCCGGGGACAGGGGAAACCCACGAGCAGTACTTC. It codes for CASSPGTGETHEQYF.

In its sample, this clonotype was seen many times. The chain joins TRBV20-1 to TRBJ2-4, with D hard to call. Germline V gene lookup returns CDR1 DFQATT and CDR2 SNEGSKA (reference sequence). V was shortened by 5 bases and J by 2 bases, with 16 bases between the two germline ends. The CDR3 totals 15 residues. The CDR3 sequence: CSADPPWGTKNIQYF. CDR3 sequence (DNA): TGCAGTGCTGACCCACCCTGGGGAACCAAAAACATTCAGTACTTC.

This clonotype was seen many times. CDR3 DNA sequence: TGTGCCAGTAGTCGGGGGGGCGTAGAGACCCAGTACTTC. Encoded protein: CASSRGGVETQYF. The chain is built from TRBV19 and TRBJ2-5, with 8 bases matching TRBD2. The CDR3 consists of 13 residues. From germline, CDR1 is LNHDA and CDR2 SQIVND (reference sequence). With V trimmed by 5 bases and J by 4 bases, 3 bases remained unmatched.

As DNA, the CDR3 is TGTGCCAGCAGTTTATACGGAGCGGGGTTGGTCTACGAGCAGTACTTC. This gives the protein CASSLYGAGLVYEQYF. The chain couples TRBV12-3 or TRBV12-4 to TRBJ2-7; the match to TRBD2 covers 7 bases. V lost 2 bases to trimming and J lost 3 bases; unmatched junction nucleotides: 10. The CDR3 extends over 16 amino acids.

This clonotype was counted at least ten times. The genes are TRBV14 and TRBJ1-2; TRBD1 is a possible D gene (5 bases). Germline V CDR1 and CDR2: SGHDN, FVKESK. Trimming cost V 1 base and J 8 bases, with 11 bases left between them. The CDR3 spans 13 residues. CDR3 nucleotides: TGTGCCAGCAGCCAAGTCTCGGGGGTGGGCTACACCTTC. Protein sequence: CASSQVSGVGYTF.

This clonotype has at least ten counts. The V call is TRBV7-2, the J call TRBJ1-1, with a weak D call TRBD1 (6 bases). CDR1 is SGHTA and CDR2 is FQGNSA in the germline V gene. The CDR3 spans 16 residues. Trimming shortened V by 0 bases and J by 5 bases, and 16 bases separated the two germline ends. The CDR3 DNA is TGTGCCAGCAGCTTAGCCTTTCACAGGGTCGAGACTGAAGCTTTCTTT. Its translation is CASSLAFHRVETEAFF.

This clonotype was seen many times. CDR3 in amino acids: CAWSVHSYEQYF. The CDR3 coding sequence is TGTGCCTGGAGTGTACACAGCTACGAGCAGTACTTC. This chain links TRBV30 with TRBJ2-7; no definite D call. Per the germline V gene, CDR1 is GTSNPN and CDR2 is SVGIG (reference sequence). This CDR3 spans 12 amino acids. V shed 0 bases and J shed 3 bases, with 6 bases lying between them.

V usage is TRBV30 and J usage is TRBJ1-1; a possible D gene is TRBD1 (6 bases). CDR1 is GTSNPN and CDR2 is SVGIG in the germline V gene (reference sequence). The CDR3 covers 14 residues. The V and J ends lost 3 bases and 3 bases respectively, with 14 bases between them. The chain's CDR3 is CAWRDRGRDTEAFF. In DNA, the CDR3 is TGTGCCTGGAGGGACCGGGGGCGAGACACTGAAGCTTTCTTT.

The sample holds many counts of this clonotype. The rearrangement uses TRBV5-6 and TRBJ2-7, with TRBD2 matching over 14 bases. V dropped 0 bases and J dropped 4; count of bases not matched to a gene: 3. The length of the CDR3 is 16 residues. Germline loops: CDR1 SGHDT, CDR2 YYEEEE. CDR3 region: CASSLVGTSGSYEQYF. CDR3 sequence (DNA): TGTGCCAGCAGCTTGGTTGGGACTAGCGGGAGTTACGAGCAGTACTTC.

V gene TRBV5-5 combines with J gene TRBJ1-2; D gene unclear. There are 15 residues in the CDR3. The V end lost 0 bases, the J end lost 0 bases, and 9 bases lay between the germline ends. The V gene's germline CDR1 is SGHKS and CDR2 YYEKEE (reference sequence). The CDR3 region has the DNA TGTGCCAGCAGCTTGGAGGTGGTTGCTAACTATGGCTACACCTTC. It encodes CASSLEVVANYGYTF.

This chain uses TRBV27 with TRBJ2-3; 8 positions agree with TRBD2. The CDR3 length is 14 residues. With 6 bases clipped from V and 4 bases from J, the junction kept 6 bases outside the gene matches. CDR1 and CDR2 (germline): MNHEY, SMNVEV (reference sequence). CDR3 DNA: TGTGCCAGCAGGACGGGAGGGCGGGCAGATACGCAGTATTTT. Translation gives CASRTGGRADTQYF.

This clonotype occurred many times. The chain joins TRBV30 to TRBJ1-5; D is unresolved. Trimming cost V 4 bases and J 2 bases, with 12 bases left between them. The CDR3 extends over 14 amino acids. Germline-derived CDR1 and CDR2 are GTSNPN and SVGIG (reference sequence). The CDR3 protein is CAWKPHGGNQPQHF. The CDR3 DNA reads as TGTGCCTGGAAACCCCACGGGGGCAATCAGCCCCAGCATTTT.

This clonotype was seen repeatedly, ten times or more. The CDR3 here is CASSRTGPYEQYF. DNA of the CDR3: TGCGCCAGCAGCCGGACAGGTCCCTACGAGCAGTACTTC. V usage is TRBV5-1 and J usage is TRBJ2-7, with 7 bases that match TRBD1. The CDR3 length is 13 residues. Germline V lookup: CDR1 SGHRS, CDR2 YFSETQ. The V and J ends lost 4 bases and 2 bases, in that order; junction bases with no gene match: 3.

This clonotype was recorded at least ten times. The chain is built from TRBV10-2 and TRBJ1-5; D is possibly TRBD1 (6 bases). Germline V gene data show CDR1 as WSHSY and CDR2 as SAAADI. V was trimmed by 4 bases and J by 4 bases, leaving 14 bases between them. The CDR3 is made up of 15 amino acids. The CDR3 DNA reads as TGCGCCAGCAGTGTAGGGGGTTACGGAAATCAGCCCCAGCATTTT. Amino acid sequence: CASSVGGYGNQPQHF.

J is TRBJ2-3 and V is TRBV7-6, with 7 nucleotides matching TRBD2. The CDR3 is 15 residues long. V lost 5 bases, J lost 2 bases, and 7 bases stayed unmatched. The V gene's germline CDR1 is SGHVS and CDR2 FNYEAQ. The CDR3, as DNA: TGTGCCAGCAGCGCCGACGGGGGGATCACAGATACGCAGTATTTT. Residues: CASSADGGITDTQYF.